This paragraph reports one TCR beta chain. Its antigen is undetermined. Germline-derived CDR1 and CDR2 are MDHEN and SYDVKM. CDR3 size: 14 residues. Between the trimmed V and J ends, which lost 2 bases and 1 base, there was a span of 6 bases. This record belongs to a study of cytomegalovirus exposure and HLA in healthy donors. Findings of the study overall: An analysis was carried out at a later point. It showed that HLA-associated TCR beta chains were more clonally expanded than equally common non-associated chains.

The PCR ran on 60 Vbeta and 13 Jbeta primers. Generated by immunoSEQ multiplex PCR, the TCRdb table keeps only in-frame clones and is missing some. The sample consists of under 300,000 clones, roughly 85% of them appearing once. The source is a man aged 35 to 55 in good health and CMV-seropositive. Sequencing used PBMCs. The gene calls are TRBV28 and TRBJ1-5, with D hard to call. The CDR3 region has the DNA TGTGCCAGCAGTTTAAGGAGGAGCAATCAGCCCCAGCATTTT. It specifies CASSLRRSNQPQHF.